This is a list of T cell receptor beta chains from one sample in a study of a mutant IDH1 vaccine in newly diagnosed glioma. Sequenced by immunoSEQ multiplex PCR; TCRdb stores in-frame clones only, minus some. Among 25,000 to 35,000 clones, about 80% were seen once, and the ten largest hold around 31%. These TCRs are of unknown antigen specificity. Here the sequenced sample was PBMCs, taken from a glioma patient whose treatment included an IDH1 peptide vaccine. Receptors originate from a man aged 25-40 years with glioma. Both conserved end residues are part of each CDR3.

TRBV5-8,TRBJ2-3,CASSLIQGTDTQYF
TRBV30,TRBJ2-7,CAWSVRLAHEQYF
TRBV9,TRBJ1-1,CASSGIQDAEAFF
TRBV28,TRBJ1-6,CASSFRGTGTSPLHF
TRBV6-1,TRBJ2-1,CASSEWSTGEDEQFF
TRBV19,TRBJ1-1,CASSMGAVTTEAFF
TRBV14,TRBJ2-3,CASSQGQGAYTQYF
TRBV6-1,TRBJ2-2,CASSGYRGIGELFF
TRBV2,TRBJ2-7,CASSRTRAEGYEQYF
TRBV19,TRBJ1-5,CASSGQGAQPQHF
TRBV21-1,TRBJ2-7,CASRKPLAGSYEQYF
TRBV11-2,TRBJ2-2,CASSSSGTGELFF
TRBV9,TRBJ1-3,CASSVGGQDTIYF
TRBV10-3,TRBJ1-6,CAINRQGFDSPLHF
TRBV5-1,TRBJ1-2,CARVPRGGYGYTF
TRBV5-4,TRBJ1-1,CASSAGSGGPFTEAFF
TRBV30,TRBJ1-2,CAWSHSNYGYTF
TRBV6-1,TRBJ2-7,CASSELEGSTYEQYF
TRBV2,TRBJ2-5,CASSSSGGKETQYF
TRBV27,TRBJ2-7,CASRSPYYNYEQYF
TRBV9,TRBJ2-1,CASSVVVGGGQFF
TRBV11-2,TRBJ1-5,CASSKEGQPQHF
TRBV5-1,TRBJ2-7,CASSLTMDRVNEQYF
TRBV29-1,TRBJ2-5,CSVRGVEETQYF
TRBV29-1,TRBJ2-7,CSVEARGRGATYEQYF
TRBV28,TRBJ2-1,CASSGPGTSYNEQFF
TRBV7-9,TRBJ1-4,CASSLGVGGKLFF